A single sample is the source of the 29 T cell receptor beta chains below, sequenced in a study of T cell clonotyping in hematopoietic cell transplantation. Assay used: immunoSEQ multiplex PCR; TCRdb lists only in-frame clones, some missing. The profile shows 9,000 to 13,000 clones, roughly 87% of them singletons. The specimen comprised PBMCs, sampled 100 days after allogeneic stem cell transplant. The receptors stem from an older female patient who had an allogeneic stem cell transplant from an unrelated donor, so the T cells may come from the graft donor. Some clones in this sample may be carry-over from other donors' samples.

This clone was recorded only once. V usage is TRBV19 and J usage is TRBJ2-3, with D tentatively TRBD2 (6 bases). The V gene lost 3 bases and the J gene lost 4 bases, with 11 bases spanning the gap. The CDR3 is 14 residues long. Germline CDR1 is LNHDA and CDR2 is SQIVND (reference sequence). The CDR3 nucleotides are TGTGCCAGTAGTATGTCGGGGGTCCCAGATACGCAGTATTTT. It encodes CASSMSGVPDTQYF.

CDR3 coding DNA: TGTGCCAGCAGCCATTTATCTTATTCCCAGGGGGACGAGCAGTACTTC. Translation gives CASSHLSYSQGDEQYF. The chain combines TRBV14 with TRBJ2-7; TRBD1 matches at 7 bases. The length of the CDR3 is 16 residues. Trimming at V came to 3 bases and at J to 5 bases, leaving 13 bases not matched to a gene. Germline V CDR1 and CDR2: SGHDN, FVKESK.

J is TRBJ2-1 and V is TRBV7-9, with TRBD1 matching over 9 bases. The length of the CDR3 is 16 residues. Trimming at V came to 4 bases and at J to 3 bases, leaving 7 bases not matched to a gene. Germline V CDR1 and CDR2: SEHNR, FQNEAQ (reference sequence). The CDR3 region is CASSSGQGGRYNEQFF. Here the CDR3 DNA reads TGTGCCAGCAGCTCGGGACAGGGCGGGCGCTACAATGAGCAGTTCTTC.

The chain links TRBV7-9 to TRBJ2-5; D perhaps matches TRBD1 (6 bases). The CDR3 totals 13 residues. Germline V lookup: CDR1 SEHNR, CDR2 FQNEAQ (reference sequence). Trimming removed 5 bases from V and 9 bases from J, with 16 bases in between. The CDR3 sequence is CASSLRQAEAQYF. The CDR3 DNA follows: TGTGCCAGCAGCCTTCGACAGGCCGAAGCCCAGTACTTC.

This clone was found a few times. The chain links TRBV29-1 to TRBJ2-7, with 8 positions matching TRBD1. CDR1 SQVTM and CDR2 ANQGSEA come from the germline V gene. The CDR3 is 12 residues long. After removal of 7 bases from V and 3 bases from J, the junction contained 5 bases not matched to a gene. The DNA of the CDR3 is TGCAGCGCTCAGGACAGGGACTACGAGCAGTACTTC. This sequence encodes CSAQDRDYEQYF.

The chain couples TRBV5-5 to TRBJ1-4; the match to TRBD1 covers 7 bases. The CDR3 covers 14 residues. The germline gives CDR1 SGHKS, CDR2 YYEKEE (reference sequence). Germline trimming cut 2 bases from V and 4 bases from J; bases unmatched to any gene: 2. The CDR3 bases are TGTGCCAGCAGCTTTAACAGGGGTAATGAAAAACTGTTTTTT. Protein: CASSFNRGNEKLFF.

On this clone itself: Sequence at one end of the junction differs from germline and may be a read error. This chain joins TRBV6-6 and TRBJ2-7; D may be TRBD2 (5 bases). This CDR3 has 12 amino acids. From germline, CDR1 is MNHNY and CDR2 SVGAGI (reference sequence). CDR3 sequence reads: CASSYEGDKTHF. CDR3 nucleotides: TGTGCCAGCAGTTACGAGGGAGACAAGACGCATTTC.

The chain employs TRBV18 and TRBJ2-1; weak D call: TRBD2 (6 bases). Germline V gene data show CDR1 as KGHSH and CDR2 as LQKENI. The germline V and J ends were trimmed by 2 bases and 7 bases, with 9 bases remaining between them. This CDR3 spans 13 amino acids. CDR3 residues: CASSPWGENEQFF. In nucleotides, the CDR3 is TGTGCCAGCTCACCATGGGGGGAAAATGAGCAGTTCTTC.

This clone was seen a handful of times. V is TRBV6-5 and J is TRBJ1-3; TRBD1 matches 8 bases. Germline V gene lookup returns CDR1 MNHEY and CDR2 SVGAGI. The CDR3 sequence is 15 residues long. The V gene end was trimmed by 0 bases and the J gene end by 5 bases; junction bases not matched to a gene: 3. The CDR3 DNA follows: TGTGCCAGCAGTTACTCCCCAGGGGGCCGAAACACCATATATTTT. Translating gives CASSYSPGGRNTIYF.

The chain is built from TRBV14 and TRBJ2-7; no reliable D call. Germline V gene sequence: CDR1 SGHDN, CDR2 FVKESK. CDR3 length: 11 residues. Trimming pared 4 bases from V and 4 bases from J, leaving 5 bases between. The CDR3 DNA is TGTGCCAGCAGCCTAGGTTACGAGCAGTACTTC. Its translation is CASSLGYEQYF.

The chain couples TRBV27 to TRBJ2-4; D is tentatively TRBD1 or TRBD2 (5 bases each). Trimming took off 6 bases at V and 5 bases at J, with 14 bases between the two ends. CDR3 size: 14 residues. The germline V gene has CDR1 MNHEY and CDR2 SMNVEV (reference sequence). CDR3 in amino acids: CASRGAGLENIQYF. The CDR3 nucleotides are TGTGCCAGCAGAGGGGCCGGACTGGAAAACATTCAGTACTTC.

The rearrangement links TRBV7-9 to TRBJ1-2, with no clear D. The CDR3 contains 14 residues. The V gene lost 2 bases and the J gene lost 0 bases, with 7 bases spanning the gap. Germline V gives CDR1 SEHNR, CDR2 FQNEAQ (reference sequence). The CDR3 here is CASSLLGANYGYTF. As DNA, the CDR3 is TGTGCCAGCAGCTTATTAGGAGCTAACTATGGCTACACCTTC.

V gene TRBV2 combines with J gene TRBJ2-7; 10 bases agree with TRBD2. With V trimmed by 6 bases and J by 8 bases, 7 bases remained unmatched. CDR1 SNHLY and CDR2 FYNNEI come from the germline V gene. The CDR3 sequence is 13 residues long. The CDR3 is CASSPAGGGKQYF. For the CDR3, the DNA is TGTGCCAGCAGCCCAGCGGGAGGGGGAAAGCAGTACTTC.

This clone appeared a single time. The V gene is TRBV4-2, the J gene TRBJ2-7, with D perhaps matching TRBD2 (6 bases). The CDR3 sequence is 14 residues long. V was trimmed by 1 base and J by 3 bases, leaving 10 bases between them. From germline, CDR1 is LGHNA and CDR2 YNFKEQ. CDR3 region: CASSQGGDGYEQYF. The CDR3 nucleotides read TGTGCCAGCAGCCAAGGCGGGGACGGCTACGAGCAGTACTTC.

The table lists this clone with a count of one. In nucleotides, the CDR3 is TGTGCCAGCAGTTCCCACCTAACACAGGGACCAGGGGCCCAGTACTTC. Its protein product is CASSSHLTQGPGAQYF. This chain joins TRBV27 and TRBJ2-5, with D maybe TRBD1 (6 bases). Germline values: CDR1 MNHEY, CDR2 SMNVEV (reference sequence). Trimming removed 4 bases from V and 9 bases from J, with 24 bases in between. The CDR3 contains 16 residues.

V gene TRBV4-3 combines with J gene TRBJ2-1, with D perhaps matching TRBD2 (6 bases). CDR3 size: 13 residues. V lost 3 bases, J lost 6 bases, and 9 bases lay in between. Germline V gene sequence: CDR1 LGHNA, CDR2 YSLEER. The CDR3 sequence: CASSHLGGNEQFF. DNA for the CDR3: TGCGCCAGCAGCCATCTCGGGGGCAATGAGCAGTTCTTC.

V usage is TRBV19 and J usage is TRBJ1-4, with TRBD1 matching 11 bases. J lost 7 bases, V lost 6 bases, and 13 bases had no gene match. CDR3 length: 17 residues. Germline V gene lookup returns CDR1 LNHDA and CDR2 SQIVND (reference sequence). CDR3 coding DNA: TGTGCCAGTAGGAAAACTGGACAGGGGGCTTTTGTTGAAAAACTGTTTTTT. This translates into CASRKTGQGAFVEKLFF. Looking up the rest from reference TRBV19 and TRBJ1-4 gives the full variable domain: DGGITQSPKYLFRKEGQNVTLSCEQNLNHDAMYWYRQDPGQGLRLIYYSQIVNDFQKGDIAEGYSVSREKKESFPLTVTSAQKNPTAFYLCASRKTGQGAFVEKLFFGSGTQLSVL.

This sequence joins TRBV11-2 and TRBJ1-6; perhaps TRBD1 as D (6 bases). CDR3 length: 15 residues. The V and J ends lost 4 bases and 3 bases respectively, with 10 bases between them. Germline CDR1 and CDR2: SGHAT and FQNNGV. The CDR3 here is CASSSGQNYNSPLHF. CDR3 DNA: TGTGCCAGCAGCTCCGGACAGAACTATAATTCACCCCTCCACTTT.

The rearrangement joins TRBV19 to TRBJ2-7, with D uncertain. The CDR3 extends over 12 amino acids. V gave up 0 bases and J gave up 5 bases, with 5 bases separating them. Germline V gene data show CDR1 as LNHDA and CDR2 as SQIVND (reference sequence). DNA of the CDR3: TGTGCCAGTAGTATAGACAACGACGAGCAGTACTTC. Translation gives CASSIDNDEQYF.

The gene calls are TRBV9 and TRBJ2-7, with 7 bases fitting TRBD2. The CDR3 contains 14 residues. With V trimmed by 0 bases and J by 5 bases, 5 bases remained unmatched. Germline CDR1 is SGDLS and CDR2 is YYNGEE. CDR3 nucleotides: TGTGCCAGCAGCGTAGACGGGAGGAGCGACGAGCAGTACTTC. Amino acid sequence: CASSVDGRSDEQYF.

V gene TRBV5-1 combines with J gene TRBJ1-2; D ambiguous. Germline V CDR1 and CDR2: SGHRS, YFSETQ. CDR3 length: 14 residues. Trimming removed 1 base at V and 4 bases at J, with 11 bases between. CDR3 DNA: TGCGCCAGCAGCTTGTACAGTACTTCCTATGGCTACACCTTC. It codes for CASSLYSTSYGYTF.

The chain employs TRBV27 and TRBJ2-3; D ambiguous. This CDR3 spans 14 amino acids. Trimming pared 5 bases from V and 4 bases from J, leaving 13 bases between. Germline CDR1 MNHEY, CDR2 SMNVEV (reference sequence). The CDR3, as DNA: TGTGCCAGCAGTGGCCATGATAACTCAGATACGCAGTATTTT. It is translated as CASSGHDNSDTQYF.

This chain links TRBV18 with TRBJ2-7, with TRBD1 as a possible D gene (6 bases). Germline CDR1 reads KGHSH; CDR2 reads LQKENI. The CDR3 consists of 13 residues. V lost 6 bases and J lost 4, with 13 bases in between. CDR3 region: CASSPGAGYEQYF. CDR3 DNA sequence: TGTGCCAGCTCGCCAGGGGCCGGGTACGAGCAGTACTTC.

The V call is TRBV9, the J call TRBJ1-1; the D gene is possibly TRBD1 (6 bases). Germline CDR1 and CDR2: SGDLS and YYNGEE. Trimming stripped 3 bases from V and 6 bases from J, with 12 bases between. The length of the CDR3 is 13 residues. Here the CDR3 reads CASSGGAFPEAFF. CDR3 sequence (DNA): TGTGCCAGCAGCGGGGGGGCGTTCCCTGAAGCTTTCTTT.

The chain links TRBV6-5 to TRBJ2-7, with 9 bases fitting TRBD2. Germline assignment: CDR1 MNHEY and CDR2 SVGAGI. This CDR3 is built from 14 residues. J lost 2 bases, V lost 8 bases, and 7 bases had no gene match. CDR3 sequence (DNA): TGTGCCAGCTCCGATAGCGGGAGAACCTACGAGCAGTACTTC. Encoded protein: CASSDSGRTYEQYF.

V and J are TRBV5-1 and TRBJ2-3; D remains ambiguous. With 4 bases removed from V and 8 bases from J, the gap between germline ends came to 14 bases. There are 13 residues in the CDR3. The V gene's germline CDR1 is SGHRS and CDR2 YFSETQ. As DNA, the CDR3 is TGCGCCAGCAGCGTGGACCTCCCGGGTACGCAGTATTTT. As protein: CASSVDLPGTQYF.

CDR3 sequence (DNA): TGCGCCAGCAGCCAAGATTTTGAGGGGTCCGGCAAAAACATTCAGTACTTC. Amino acids: CASSQDFEGSGKNIQYF. The chain couples TRBV4-3 to TRBJ2-4; either TRBD1 or TRBD2 may fit D (5 bases each). The CDR3 is 17 residues long. Germline CDR1 and CDR2: LGHNA and YSLEER. The V end lost 0 bases, the J end lost 3 bases, and 15 bases lay between the germline ends.

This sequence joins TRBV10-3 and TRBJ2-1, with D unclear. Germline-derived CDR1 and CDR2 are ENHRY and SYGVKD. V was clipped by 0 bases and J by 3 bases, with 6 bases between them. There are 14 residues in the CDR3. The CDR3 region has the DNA TGTGCCATCAGTGAGTCGGACGGCTACAATGAGCAGTTCTTC. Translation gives CAISESDGYNEQFF.

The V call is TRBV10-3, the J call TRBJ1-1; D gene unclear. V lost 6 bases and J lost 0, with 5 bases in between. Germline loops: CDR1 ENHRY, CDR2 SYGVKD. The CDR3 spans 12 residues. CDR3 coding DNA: TGTGCCATCAGAGGAATGAACACTGAAGCTTTCTTT. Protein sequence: CAIRGMNTEAFF.